The clone carrying this TCR beta chain was detected ten times or more. The antigen is undetermined. Scientists made TCR beta libraries using quantitative 5'-RACE with molecular barcodes. Using its own MiXCR run on the 5' RACE reads, TCRdb lists one record per CDR3 protein. The data show more than 25,000 distinct CDR3 sequences, around 5.2% seen once. The sample belongs to a study of CD8 T cells in ankylosing spondylitis. Study-level findings and limits: Reported data indicate significant enrichment of disease-linked clones within matched ankylosing spondylitis synovial fluid. Made up of about eight highly homologous variants, a TCR beta motif appeared characteristic of ankylosing spondylitis blood.

Trimming removed 3 bases from V and 0 bases from J, with 9 bases in between. The germline V gene has CDR1 SGDLS and CDR2 YYNGEE. The CDR3 spans 15 residues. The source material was blood, either unsorted or a sorted T cell fraction (not recorded which). This chain joins TRBV9 and TRBJ2-2; D may be TRBD2 (6 bases). The receptor comes from a female donor with ankylosing spondylitis or in good health (not recorded which). The CDR3 DNA is TGTGCCAGCAGCGCCGGGACTCCGAACACCGGGGAGCTGTTTTTT. Its translation: CASSAGTPNTGELFF.